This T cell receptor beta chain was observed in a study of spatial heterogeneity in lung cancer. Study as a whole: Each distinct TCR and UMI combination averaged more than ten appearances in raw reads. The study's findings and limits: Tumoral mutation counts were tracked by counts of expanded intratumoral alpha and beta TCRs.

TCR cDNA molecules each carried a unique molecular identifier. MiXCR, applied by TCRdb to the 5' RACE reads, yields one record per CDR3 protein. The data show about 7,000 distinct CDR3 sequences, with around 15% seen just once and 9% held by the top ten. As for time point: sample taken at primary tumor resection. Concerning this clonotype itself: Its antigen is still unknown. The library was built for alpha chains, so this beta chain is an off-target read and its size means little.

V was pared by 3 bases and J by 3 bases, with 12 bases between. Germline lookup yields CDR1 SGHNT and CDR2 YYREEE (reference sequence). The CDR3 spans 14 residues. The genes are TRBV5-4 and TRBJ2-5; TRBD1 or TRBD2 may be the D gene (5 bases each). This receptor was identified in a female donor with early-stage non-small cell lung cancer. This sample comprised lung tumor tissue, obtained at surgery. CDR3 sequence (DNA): TGTGCCAGCAGCTCAACGGGGCTGAAAGAGACCCAGTACTTC. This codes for CASSSTGLKETQYF.